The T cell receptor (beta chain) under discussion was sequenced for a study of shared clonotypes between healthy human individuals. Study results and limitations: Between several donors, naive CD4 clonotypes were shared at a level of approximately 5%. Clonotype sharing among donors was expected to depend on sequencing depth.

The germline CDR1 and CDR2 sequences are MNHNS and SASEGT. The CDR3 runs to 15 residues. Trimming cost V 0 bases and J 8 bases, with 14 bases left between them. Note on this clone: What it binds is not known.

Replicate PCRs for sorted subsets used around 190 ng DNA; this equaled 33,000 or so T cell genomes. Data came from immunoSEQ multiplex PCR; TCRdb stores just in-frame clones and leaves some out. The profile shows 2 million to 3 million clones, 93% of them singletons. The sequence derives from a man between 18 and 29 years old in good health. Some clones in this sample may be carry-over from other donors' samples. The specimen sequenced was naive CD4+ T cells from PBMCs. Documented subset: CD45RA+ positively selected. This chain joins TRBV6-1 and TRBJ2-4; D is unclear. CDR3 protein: CASSEAGSDGYIQYF. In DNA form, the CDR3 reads TGTGCCAGCAGTGAAGCGGGATCGGATGGCTACATTCAGTACTTC.